The 28 T cell receptor beta chains below come from one sample, sequenced in a study of T-cell memory formation after mild COVID-19. Using its own MiXCR run on the 5' RACE reads, TCRdb lists one record per CDR3 protein. The sample includes 200,000 to 250,000 distinct CDR3 sequences, 27% of them seen just once. Specimen: PBMCs or a T cell subset sorted from them (not recorded which). These receptors all come from an adult woman who had mild COVID-19 (a few samples of this study predate the infection). Cell type and time point are not known.

The CDR3 region has the DNA TGTGCCTGGAGTACAGGGCCGCAGCCCCAGCATTTT. It specifies CAWSTGPQPQHF. The rearrangement links TRBV30 to TRBJ1-5, with D possibly TRBD1 on 6 matching bases. This CDR3 has 12 residues. Trimming removed 2 bases at V and 7 bases at J, with 9 bases between. Per the germline V gene, CDR1 is GTSNPN and CDR2 is SVGIG (reference sequence).

The rearrangement joins TRBV6-5 to TRBJ1-2, with D perhaps TRBD1 (5 bases). The CDR3 consists of 14 residues. Trimming removed 5 bases from V and 1 base from J, with 11 bases in between. Germline V lookup: CDR1 MNHEY, CDR2 SVGAGI. CDR3: CASSRDRSNYGYTF. The CDR3 DNA is TGTGCCAGCAGTCGGGACCGAAGTAACTATGGCTACACCTTC.

This clonotype was counted between two and nine times. The chain joins TRBV20-1 to TRBJ2-2; 7 bases line up with TRBD2. Trimming cost V 2 bases and J 6 bases; bases outside gene matches: 6. Germline V gene data show CDR1 as DFQATT and CDR2 as SNEGSKA (reference sequence). The length of the CDR3 is 14 residues. This CDR3 reads CSARYSGQAGELFF. The CDR3 nucleotides read TGCAGTGCTAGATATAGCGGGCAGGCCGGGGAGCTGTTTTTT.

The CDR3 protein is CASSQGPGGNQPQHF. CDR3 in DNA: TGCGCCAGCAGCCAGGGACCGGGTGGCAATCAGCCCCAGCATTTT. V usage is TRBV4-3 and J usage is TRBJ1-5, with a possible D match to TRBD1 (5 bases). The V gene lost 3 bases and the J gene lost 2 bases, with 11 bases spanning the gap. The CDR3 is made up of 15 amino acids. Germline-derived CDR1 and CDR2 are LGHNA and YSLEER.

The chain employs TRBV5-1 and TRBJ2-1; D remains ambiguous. The CDR3 covers 16 residues. V lost 0 bases and J 2 bases, leaving 12 bases between the germline ends. Germline V CDR1 and CDR2: SGHRS, YFSETQ. This CDR3 is CASSLGWETAYNEQFF. As DNA, the CDR3 is TGCGCCAGCAGCTTGGGGTGGGAAACTGCCTACAATGAGCAGTTCTTC.

This chain connects TRBV5-1 to TRBJ2-7; tentatively, D is TRBD2 (6 bases). Deletions cut 5 bases from V and 4 bases from J, with 22 bases between. CDR3 length: 16 residues. CDR1 is SGHRS, CDR2 YFSETQ, per germline. CDR3 region: CASRVEGISPFYEQYF. CDR3 nucleotide sequence: TGCGCCAGCAGGGTGGAGGGGATTTCTCCTTTTTACGAGCAGTACTTC.

This clonotype was seen a handful of times. The J gene is TRBJ2-3, the V gene TRBV7-9; possible D gene TRBD1, 5 bases. Trimming took off 5 bases at V and 0 bases at J, with 9 bases between the two ends. In germline, CDR1 is SEHNR, CDR2 FQNEAQ (reference sequence). This CDR3 is built from 14 residues. This CDR3 reads CASSPKGSTDTQYF. In nucleotides, the CDR3 is TGTGCCAGCAGCCCAAAGGGGAGCACAGATACGCAGTATTTT.

The J gene is TRBJ2-2, the V gene TRBV7-6; 11 positions agree with TRBD2. V shed 6 bases and J 2 bases; nucleotides not matched to a gene: 5. The germline CDR1 and CDR2 sequences are SGHVS and FNYEAQ. The CDR3 contains 16 residues. The CDR3 here is CASRELAGGNTGELFF. In DNA form, the CDR3 reads TGTGCCAGCAGGGAGCTAGCGGGGGGTAACACCGGGGAGCTGTTTTTT.

The rearrangement uses TRBV30 and TRBJ1-5, with TRBD1 as a possible D gene (6 bases). The germline gives CDR1 GTSNPN, CDR2 SVGIG (reference sequence). This CDR3 has 13 amino acids. V lost 5 bases, J lost 6 bases, and 14 bases lay in between. The CDR3 DNA reads as TGTGCCTGGGAGGAACAAGGGGGTCAGCCCCAGCATTTT. Its translation: CAWEEQGGQPQHF.

The chain couples TRBV25-1 to TRBJ1-2, with D tentatively TRBD1 (6 bases). Germline CDR1 reads MGHDK; CDR2 reads SYGVNS. Deletions cut 1 base from V and 4 bases from J, with 10 bases between. CDR3 size: 14 residues. DNA for the CDR3: TGTGCCAGCAGTGAATGGGGGGGCGCCTATGGCTACACCTTC. As protein: CASSEWGGAYGYTF.

The sample holds many counts of this clonotype. J is TRBJ2-5 and V is TRBV5-1; no firm D call. V was cut by 5 bases and J by 2 bases, with 13 bases left in between. The CDR3 is 14 residues long. The germline V gene has CDR1 SGHRS and CDR2 YFSETQ. CDR3 DNA: TGCGCCAGCAGACTGAACAGCGCTCAAGAGACCCAGTACTTC. It codes for CASRLNSAQETQYF.

The J gene is TRBJ2-1, the V gene TRBV9; 7 bases are a match to TRBD1. There are 15 residues in the CDR3. The V and J ends lost 0 bases and 5 bases, in that order; junction bases with no gene match: 5. Germline assignment: CDR1 SGDLS and CDR2 YYNGEE. The DNA for the CDR3 is TGTGCCAGCAGCGTAGGTCCCAGGGGGAACAATGAGCAGTTCTTC. Amino acids: CASSVGPRGNNEQFF.

The chain has TRBV20-1 and TRBJ2-1; TRBD2 agrees at 7 bases. In germline, CDR1 is DFQATT, CDR2 SNEGSKA (reference sequence). V lost 6 bases, J lost 2 bases, and 7 bases stayed unmatched. This CDR3 has 14 residues. This chain's CDR3 is CSAGLADAYNEQFF. The CDR3, as DNA: TGCAGTGCGGGTCTAGCGGACGCCTACAATGAGCAGTTCTTC.

The sample holds a few counts of this clonotype. This chain links TRBV5-1 with TRBJ2-5; no firm D call. Trimming took 0 bases from V and 3 from J, leaving 9 bases between them. CDR3 length: 14 residues. Per germline, CDR1 SGHRS and CDR2 YFSETQ. CDR3 residues: CASSLGQAKETQYF. The CDR3 DNA is TGCGCCAGCAGCTTGGGGCAGGCGAAAGAGACCCAGTACTTC. The complete variable domain, with remaining parts taken from reference TRBV5-1 and TRBJ2-5, reads KAGVTQTPRYLIKTRGQQVTLSCSPISGHRSVSWYQQTPGQGLQFLFEYFSETQRNKGNFPGRFSGRQFSNSRSEMNVSTLELGDSALYLCASSLGQAKETQYFGPGTRLLVL.

The chain couples TRBV7-2 to TRBJ2-6, with 9 positions matching TRBD2. The V segment lost 1 base and the J segment 0 bases; nucleotides outside the gene matches: 7. Per the germline V gene, CDR1 is SGHTA and CDR2 is FQGNSA. The CDR3 has 19 amino acids. CDR3 residues: CASSLGSLAGSSGANVLTF. The CDR3 bases are TGTGCCAGCAGCTTAGGGTCCCTAGCGGGGAGCTCTGGGGCCAACGTCCTGACTTTC.

The V and J genes are TRBV12-3 or TRBV12-4 and TRBJ2-1; the D is unclear. The CDR3 runs to 13 residues. V lost 7 bases and J 8 bases, leaving 15 bases between the germline ends. The CDR3: CASTPPSRDEQFF. The DNA of the CDR3 is TGTGCCAGCACCCCCCCTTCTAGAGATGAGCAGTTCTTC.

This clonotype was detected a few times. The chain uses TRBV5-1 and TRBJ1-5, with D unclear. The length of the CDR3 is 14 residues. Germline V gives CDR1 SGHRS, CDR2 YFSETQ. V shed 2 bases and J shed 0 bases, with 6 bases lying between them. The CDR3 coding sequence is TGCGCCAGCAGCTTATCGGGTAGCAATCAGCCCCAGCATTTT. It translates to CASSLSGSNQPQHF.

V is TRBV2 and J is TRBJ2-5; D may be TRBD1 (6 bases). Trimming took 5 bases from V and 4 from J, leaving 11 bases between them. The germline V gene has CDR1 SNHLY and CDR2 FYNNEI. The CDR3 consists of 13 residues. CDR3 sequence reads: CASSRQEAETQYF. CDR3 nucleotide sequence: TGTGCCAGCAGTAGACAGGAGGCAGAGACCCAGTACTTC.

The V call is TRBV20-1, the J call TRBJ1-1, with D possibly TRBD1 on 5 matching bases. With 5 bases removed from V and 1 base from J, the gap between germline ends came to 11 bases. From germline, CDR1 is DFQATT and CDR2 SNEGSKA (reference sequence). This CDR3 has 13 residues. CDR3 in DNA: TGCAGTGCTCCTCGAGGGGAGAACACTGAAGCTTTCTTT. Its translation: CSAPRGENTEAFF.

This clonotype showed up just a few times. J is TRBJ2-1 and V is TRBV7-9; no reliable D call. Trimming took 7 bases from V and 3 from J, leaving 25 bases between them. The CDR3 is 18 amino acids. Germline CDR1 and CDR2: SEHNR and FQNEAQ (reference sequence). CDR3 protein: CASIQVSQTLDVYNEQFF. CDR3 bases: TGTGCCAGCATTCAGGTATCGCAGACTCTAGACGTCTACAATGAGCAGTTCTTC.

A few counts support this clonotype. This chain connects TRBV12-5 to TRBJ1-2, with unresolved D. This CDR3 has 15 residues. With 0 bases removed from V and 5 bases from J, the gap between germline ends came to 13 bases. Germline V gives CDR1 LGHNT, CDR2 FRNRAP. CDR3 DNA: TGTGCTAGTGGTTTGGTCCTCGGGATGATGTATGGCTACACCTTC. It encodes CASGLVLGMMYGYTF.

This clonotype has more than one count but fewer than ten. The genes are TRBV7-9 and TRBJ2-5; possibly TRBD1 or TRBD2 for D (6 bases each). The CDR3 extends over 15 amino acids. CDR1 SEHNR and CDR2 FQNEAQ come from the germline V gene (reference sequence). Trimming took off 5 bases at V and 4 bases at J, with 17 bases between the two ends. CDR3 coding DNA: TGTGCCAGCAGCCCTAGGGGGGTGTTGGGAGAGACCCAGTACTTC. This translates into CASSPRGVLGETQYF.

The chain couples TRBV3-1 to TRBJ1-3, with D unclear. Trimming left V 0 bases short and J 5 bases short, with 8 bases between. The germline V gene encodes CDR1 LGHDT and CDR2 YNNKEL (reference sequence). This CDR3 region has 14 residues. The CDR3 bases are TGTGCCAGCAGCCAAGATCGGCCTCGAAACACCATATATTTT. This gives the protein CASSQDRPRNTIYF.

This chain joins TRBV9 and TRBJ2-5, with D possibly TRBD1 on 6 matching bases. The V end was cut by 6 bases, the J end by 3 bases, with 12 bases between. The germline gives CDR1 SGDLS, CDR2 YYNGEE. The CDR3 has 13 residues. The CDR3: CASNWKGEETQYF. DNA for the CDR3: TGTGCCAGCAATTGGAAGGGGGAAGAGACCCAGTACTTC.

This clonotype showed up just a few times. The V gene is TRBV15, the J gene TRBJ2-1, with D maybe TRBD2 (5 bases). The V gene lost 7 bases and the J gene lost 8 bases, with 15 bases spanning the gap. This CDR3 spans 13 amino acids. CDR1 LNHNV and CDR2 YYDKDF come from the germline V gene (reference sequence). The CDR3 loop is CATTSGSGYEQFF. In DNA, the CDR3 is TGTGCCACCACCTCGGGATCGGGTTATGAGCAGTTCTTC.

The chain is built from TRBV7-6 and TRBJ1-5; a weak D match, TRBD1 (5 bases). The ends were cut back, 2 bases at V and 3 bases at J, with 11 bases in the middle. The V gene's germline CDR1 is SGHVS and CDR2 FNYEAQ. The CDR3 consists of 15 residues. The CDR3: CASSLTSGNNQPQHF. CDR3 nucleotide sequence: TGTGCCAGCAGCTTAACCTCAGGGAACAATCAGCCCCAGCATTTT.

This clonotype has a handful of counts. The J gene is TRBJ2-7, the V gene TRBV7-2, with TRBD1 matching 7 bases. Trimming at V came to 4 bases and at J to 3 bases, leaving 9 bases not matched to a gene. The CDR3 spans 15 residues. CDR1 is SGHTA, CDR2 FQGNSA, per germline. Written as DNA, the CDR3 is TGTGCCAGCAGCTCAAAGGGACAGTCTGGCTACGAGCAGTACTTC. Translation: CASSSKGQSGYEQYF.

V and J are TRBV5-1 and TRBJ1-4; 12 bases align to TRBD1. Losses at the gene ends were 3 bases for V and 7 bases for J; bases not matched to a gene: 7. From germline, CDR1 is SGHRS and CDR2 YFSETQ. CDR3 length: 16 residues. As DNA, the CDR3 is TGCGCCAGCAGCTCTGGGGGGACAGGGGGCGGTGAAAAACTGTTTTTT. As protein: CASSSGGTGGGEKLFF.